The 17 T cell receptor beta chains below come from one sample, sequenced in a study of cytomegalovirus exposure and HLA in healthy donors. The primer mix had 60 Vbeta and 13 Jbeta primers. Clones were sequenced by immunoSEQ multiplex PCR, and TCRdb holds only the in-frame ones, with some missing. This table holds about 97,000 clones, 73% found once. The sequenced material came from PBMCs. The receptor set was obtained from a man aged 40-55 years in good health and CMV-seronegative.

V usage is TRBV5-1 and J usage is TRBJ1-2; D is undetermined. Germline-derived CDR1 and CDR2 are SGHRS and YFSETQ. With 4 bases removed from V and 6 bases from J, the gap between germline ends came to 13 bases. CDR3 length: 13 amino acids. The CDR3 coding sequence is TGCGCCAGCAGCCCCCAGGTCAGCAATGGCTACACCTTC. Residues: CASSPQVSNGYTF.

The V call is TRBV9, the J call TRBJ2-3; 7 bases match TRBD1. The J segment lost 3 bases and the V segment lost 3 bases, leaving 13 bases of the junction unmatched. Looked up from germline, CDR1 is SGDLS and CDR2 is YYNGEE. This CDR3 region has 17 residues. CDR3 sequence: CASSDYGTALETDTQYF. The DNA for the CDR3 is TGTGCCAGCAGCGACTACGGGACAGCCCTTGAAACAGATACGCAGTATTTT.

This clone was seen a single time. In DNA form, the CDR3 reads TGTGCCAGCTCGATGTCCCAACTAGAGAGCTACAATGAGCAGTTCTTC. It yields the protein CASSMSQLESYNEQFF. J is TRBJ2-1 and V is TRBV18, with a possible D match to TRBD2 (5 bases). The germline V and J ends were trimmed by 6 bases and 3 bases, with 18 bases remaining between them. CDR1 is KGHSH, CDR2 LQKENI, per germline. The CDR3 length is 16 residues.

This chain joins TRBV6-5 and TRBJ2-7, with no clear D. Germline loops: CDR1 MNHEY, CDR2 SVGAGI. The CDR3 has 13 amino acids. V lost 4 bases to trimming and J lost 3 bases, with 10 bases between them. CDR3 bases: TGTGCCAGCAGTTCTACGATGATCTACGAGCAGTACTTC. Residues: CASSSTMIYEQYF.

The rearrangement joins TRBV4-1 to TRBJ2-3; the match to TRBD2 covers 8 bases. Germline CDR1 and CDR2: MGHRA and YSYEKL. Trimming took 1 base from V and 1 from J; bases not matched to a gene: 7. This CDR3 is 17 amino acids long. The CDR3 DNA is TGCGCCAGCAGCCAAGCTATTAACGGGGGGGGCACAGATACGCAGTATTTT. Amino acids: CASSQAINGGGTDTQYF.

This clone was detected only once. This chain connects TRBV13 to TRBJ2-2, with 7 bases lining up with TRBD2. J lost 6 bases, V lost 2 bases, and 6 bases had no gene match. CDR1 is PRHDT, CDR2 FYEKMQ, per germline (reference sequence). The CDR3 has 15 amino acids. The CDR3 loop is CASSLRKRGAGELFF. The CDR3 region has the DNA TGTGCCAGCAGCTTAAGGAAGCGGGGAGCCGGGGAGCTGTTTTTT.

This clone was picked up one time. CDR3 DNA: TGTGCCAGCAGACGACAGGGGAGTGGCTACGAGCAGTACTTC. Translated: CASRRQGSGYEQYF. V is TRBV11-1 and J is TRBJ2-7; 8 nucleotides align to TRBD1. Per germline, CDR1 SGHAT and CDR2 FQDESV (reference sequence). The junction had 7 bases not matched to a gene; V was cut back by 6 bases and J by 3 bases. The CDR3 is made up of 14 amino acids.

CDR3 sequence: CSVEQGSTDTQYF. The CDR3 DNA follows: TGCAGCGTTGAGCAGGGGAGCACAGATACGCAGTATTTT. V and J are TRBV29-1 and TRBJ2-3, with D possibly matching TRBD1 (6 bases). CDR1 and CDR2 from the germline V gene are SQVTM and ANQGSEA. V was cut by 3 bases and J by 0 bases, with 7 bases left in between. The CDR3 covers 13 residues.

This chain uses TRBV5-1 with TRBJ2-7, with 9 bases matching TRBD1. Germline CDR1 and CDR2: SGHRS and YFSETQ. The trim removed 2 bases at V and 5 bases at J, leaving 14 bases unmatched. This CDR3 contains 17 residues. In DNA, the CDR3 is TGCGCCAGCAGCTTAGAACAACAGGGGGCGATTCCCCACGAGCAGTACTTC. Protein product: CASSLEQQGAIPHEQYF.

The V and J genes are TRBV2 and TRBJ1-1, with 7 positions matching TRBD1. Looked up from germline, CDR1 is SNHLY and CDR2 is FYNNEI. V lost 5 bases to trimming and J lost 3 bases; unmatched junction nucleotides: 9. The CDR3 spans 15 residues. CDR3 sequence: CASSKISQGYTEAFF. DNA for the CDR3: TGTGCCAGCAGTAAGATATCACAGGGGTACACTGAAGCTTTCTTT.

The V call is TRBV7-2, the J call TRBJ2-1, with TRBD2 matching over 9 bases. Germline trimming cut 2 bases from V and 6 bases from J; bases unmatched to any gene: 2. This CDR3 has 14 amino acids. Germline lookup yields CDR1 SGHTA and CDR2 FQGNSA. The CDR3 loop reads CASSLRRGGNEQFF. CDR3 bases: TGTGCCAGCAGCTTAAGGCGGGGGGGCAATGAGCAGTTCTTC. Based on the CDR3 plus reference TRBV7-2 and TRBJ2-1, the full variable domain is GAGVSQSPSNKVTEKGKDVELRCDPISGHTALYWYRQSLGQGLEFLIYFQGNSAPDKSGLPSDRFSAERTGGSVSTLTIQRTQQEDSAVYLCASSLRRGGNEQFFGPGTRLTVL.

The CDR3 DNA sequence: TGTGCCAGCAGTTCAGGGGTGCACGAGCAGTACTTC. Amino acids: CASSSGVHEQYF. V gene TRBV6-5 combines with J gene TRBJ2-7; D may be TRBD1 (6 bases). Germline loops: CDR1 MNHEY, CDR2 SVGAGI. There are 12 residues in the CDR3. Trimming took off 4 bases at V and 5 bases at J, with 9 bases between the two ends.

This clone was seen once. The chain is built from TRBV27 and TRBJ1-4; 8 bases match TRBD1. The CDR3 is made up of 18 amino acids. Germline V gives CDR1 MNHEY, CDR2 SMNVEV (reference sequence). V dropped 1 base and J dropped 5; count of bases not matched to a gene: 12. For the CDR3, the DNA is TGTGCCAGCAGTTTATATGGACAGGGAAATTTGTACAATGAAAAACTGTTTTTT. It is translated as CASSLYGQGNLYNEKLFF.

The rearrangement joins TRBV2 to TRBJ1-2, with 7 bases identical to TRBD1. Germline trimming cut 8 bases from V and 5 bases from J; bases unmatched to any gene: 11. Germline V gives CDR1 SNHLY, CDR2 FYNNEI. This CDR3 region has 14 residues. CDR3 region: CASRWTGTEYGYTF. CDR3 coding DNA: TGTGCCAGCCGCTGGACCGGGACAGAGTATGGCTACACCTTC.

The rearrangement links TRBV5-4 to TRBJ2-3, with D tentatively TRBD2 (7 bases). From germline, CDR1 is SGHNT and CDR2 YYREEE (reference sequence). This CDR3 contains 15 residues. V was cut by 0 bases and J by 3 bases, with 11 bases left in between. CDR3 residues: CASSLEGGRTDTQYF. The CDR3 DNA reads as TGTGCCAGCAGCTTGGAGGGGGGGCGGACAGATACGCAGTATTTT. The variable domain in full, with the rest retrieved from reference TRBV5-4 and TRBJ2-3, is ETGVTQSPTHLIKTRGQQVTLRCSSQSGHNTVSWYQQALGQGPQFIFQYYREEENGRGNFPPRFSGLQFPNYSSELNVNALELDDSALYLCASSLEGGRTDTQYFGPGTRLTVL.

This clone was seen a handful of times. In nucleotides, the CDR3 is TGTGCCAGCAGCTTAGGGTTAGCGGGGGGGCTTCAAGAGACCCAGTACTTC. As protein: CASSLGLAGGLQETQYF. This rearrangement joins TRBV7-8 to TRBJ2-5; 11 nucleotides match TRBD2. The J segment lost 2 bases and the V segment lost 1 base, leaving 6 bases of the junction unmatched. The CDR3 consists of 17 residues. From germline, CDR1 is SGHVS and CDR2 FQNEAQ.

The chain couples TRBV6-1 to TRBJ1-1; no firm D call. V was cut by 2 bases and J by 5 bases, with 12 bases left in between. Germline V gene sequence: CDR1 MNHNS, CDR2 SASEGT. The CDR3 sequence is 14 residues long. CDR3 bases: TGTGCCAGCAGTGAAAGCGGCAGGTGGACTGAAGCTTTCTTT. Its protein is CASSESGRWTEAFF.